The 16 T cell receptor beta chains in this list originate from one sample, sequenced in a study of cytomegalovirus exposure and HLA in healthy donors. The primer mix had 60 Vbeta and 13 Jbeta primers. Sequencing used immunoSEQ multiplex PCR; TCRdb keeps in-frame clones, though not all of them. The sample lists about 160,000 clones; 75% to 85% were seen once. The source material was PBMCs. These receptors came from a man in his fifties or sixties in good health and CMV-seropositive.

This clone was seen a handful of times. The gene calls are TRBV5-1 and TRBJ1-5; weak D call: TRBD1 (5 bases). Germline CDR1 reads SGHRS; CDR2 reads YFSETQ. Trimming removed 5 bases at V and 3 bases at J, with 15 bases between. This CDR3 is 15 amino acids long. CDR3 loop: CASRLDSSANQPQHF. In nucleotides, the CDR3 is TGCGCCAGCAGATTAGACAGTTCTGCCAATCAGCCCCAGCATTTT.

The V and J genes are TRBV5-8 and TRBJ1-5, with D perhaps TRBD1 (6 bases). The ends were cut back, 4 bases at V and 6 bases at J, with 17 bases in the middle. The germline V gene encodes CDR1 SGHTS and CDR2 YDEGEE. The CDR3 is 15 residues long. Here the CDR3 DNA reads TGTGCCAGCAGCGGCGACAGGTCGGGGGGTCAGCCCCAGCATTTT. It encodes CASSGDRSGGQPQHF.

This clone was observed once. This sequence joins TRBV27 and TRBJ2-1, with 11 positions matching TRBD2. Germline CDR1 is MNHEY and CDR2 is SMNVEV (reference sequence). This CDR3 is built from 14 residues. V shed 3 bases, J shed 11 bases, and the junction held 6 bases outside the gene matches. The CDR3 sequence: CASSFPSGGHKQFF. CDR3 in DNA: TGTGCCAGCAGTTTTCCTAGCGGGGGGCACAAGCAGTTCTTC.

This chain joins TRBV30 and TRBJ2-1; TRBD2 aligns across 8 bases. The CDR3 totals 13 residues. V shed 3 bases, J shed 3 bases, and the junction held 1 base outside the gene matches. CDR1 is GTSNPN and CDR2 is SVGIG in the germline V gene (reference sequence). CDR3 residues: CAWRGTSYNEQFF. CDR3 bases: TGTGCCTGGAGAGGGACTAGCTACAATGAGCAGTTCTTC.

The rearrangement joins TRBV2 to TRBJ2-3, with TRBD2 identical over 7 bases. This CDR3 spans 17 amino acids. Germline lookup yields CDR1 SNHLY and CDR2 FYNNEI. The ends lost 1 base at V and 3 bases at J; junction bases unmatched: 10. CDR3 sequence reads: CASSEVVGGPLTDTQYF. The DNA for the CDR3 is TGTGCCAGCAGTGAAGTTGTGGGAGGGCCCCTAACAGATACGCAGTATTTT.

The rearrangement links TRBV7-6 to TRBJ1-6; TRBD1 matches at 8 bases. CDR3 length: 15 amino acids. The germline V gene encodes CDR1 SGHVS and CDR2 FNYEAQ. V was clipped by 1 base and J by 6 bases; unmatched bases: 2. CDR3 DNA: TGTGCCAGCAGCTTAGGAGACAGGGGTAATTCACCCCTCCACTTT. As protein: CASSLGDRGNSPLHF.

The V call is TRBV2, the J call TRBJ2-1, with D unresolved. CDR1 is SNHLY and CDR2 is FYNNEI in the germline V gene. There are 13 residues in the CDR3. V lost 6 bases and J 0 bases, leaving 6 bases between the germline ends. The CDR3 region has the DNA TGTGCCAGCAGCACAAACTCCTACAATGAGCAGTTCTTC. This codes for CASSTNSYNEQFF.

The V call is TRBV6-5, the J call TRBJ1-2; TRBD1 aligns across 9 bases. The germline CDR1 and CDR2 sequences are MNHEY and SVGAGI. The junction had 14 bases not matched to a gene; V was cut back by 4 bases and J by 8 bases. The CDR3 totals 16 residues. CDR3 protein: CASSLATGGTSWGYTF. The CDR3, as DNA: TGTGCCAGCAGTTTAGCGACAGGGGGGACTTCATGGGGCTACACCTTC.

This clone has a handful of counts. The chain carries TRBV7-2 and TRBJ2-1, with D perhaps TRBD2 (6 bases). Trimming cost V 0 bases and J 5 bases, with 11 bases left between them. The CDR3 totals 15 residues. Germline assignment: CDR1 SGHTA and CDR2 FQGNSA. The CDR3 DNA is TGTGCCAGCAGCTTAGCTCGCGGGGTAAACAATGAGCAGTTCTTC. Translation: CASSLARGVNNEQFF.

The chain recombines TRBV5-1 with TRBJ2-3, with 9 bases lining up with TRBD2. Per the germline V gene, CDR1 is SGHRS and CDR2 is YFSETQ. V trimming: 0 bases; J trimming: 5 bases; junction bases outside the gene matches: 7. This CDR3 is built from 16 residues. CDR3 sequence reads: CASSLGLAARGDTQYF. CDR3 in DNA: TGCGCCAGCAGCTTGGGACTAGCGGCAAGGGGAGATACGCAGTATTTT. Full variable domain (remainder filled in from reference TRBV5-1 and TRBJ2-3): KAGVTQTPRYLIKTRGQQVTLSCSPISGHRSVSWYQQTPGQGLQFLFEYFSETQRNKGNFPGRFSGRQFSNSRSEMNVSTLELGDSALYLCASSLGLAARGDTQYFGPGTRLTVL.

A word on this clone: Other nucleotide sequences in the sample specify the same CDR3. The rearrangement links TRBV9 to TRBJ2-5; D is unclear. The CDR3 contains 15 residues. V lost 0 bases, J lost 2 bases, and 11 bases lay in between. Looked up from germline, CDR1 is SGDLS and CDR2 is YYNGEE. The DNA of the CDR3 is TGTGCCAGCAGCGTAGCCCTCTCCCTGCAAGAGACCCAGTACTTC. Its protein is CASSVALSLQETQYF.

The rearrangement joins TRBV2 to TRBJ2-1, with TRBD2 matching 11 bases. The V gene's germline CDR1 is SNHLY and CDR2 FYNNEI. This CDR3 comprises 19 residues. V dropped 2 bases and J dropped 6; count of bases not matched to a gene: 15. The CDR3 DNA reads TGTGCCAGCAGTGAAAGGCTAGCGGGAGGATCTCTGCGGGGCAATGAGCAGTTCTTC. This sequence encodes CASSERLAGGSLRGNEQFF.

This clone has just one count. The rearrangement uses TRBV7-9 and TRBJ1-5; D is unclear. This CDR3 is built from 14 residues. V lost 1 base and J lost 6, with 10 bases in between. Germline V CDR1 and CDR2: SEHNR, FQNEAQ (reference sequence). As DNA, the CDR3 is TGTGCCAGCAGCTTAGGGGAGGAGGGTCAGCCCCAGCATTTT. It codes for CASSLGEEGQPQHF.

The chain recombines TRBV13 with TRBJ2-5; TRBD2 agrees at 10 bases. Germline lookup yields CDR1 PRHDT and CDR2 FYEKMQ (reference sequence). The CDR3 loop spans 17 amino acids. Unmatched junction bases numbered 6, after V lost 1 base and J lost 1 base. This CDR3 reads CASSLEHGLAAQETQYF. CDR3 DNA sequence: TGTGCCAGCAGCTTAGAACACGGACTAGCGGCCCAAGAGACCCAGTACTTC.

The chain is built from TRBV5-1 and TRBJ2-5, with 16 bases aligning to TRBD2. From germline, CDR1 is SGHRS and CDR2 YFSETQ. Trimming removed 4 bases from V and 2 bases from J; junction bases left unmatched: 5. The CDR3 runs 17 residues. The CDR3: CASSTGTSGRAQETQYF. The CDR3 nucleotides are TGCGCCAGCAGCACCGGGACTAGCGGGAGGGCACAAGAGACCCAGTACTTC.

This chain joins TRBV6-9 and TRBJ2-3, with D unclear. The CDR3 is 17 residues long. Per the germline V gene, CDR1 is MNHGY and CDR2 is SVAAGI. The V gene lost 0 bases and the J gene lost 6 bases, with 19 bases spanning the gap. For the CDR3, the DNA is TGTGCCAGCAGTTATTCCCCGGCACTACCAGCCCCCGATACGCAGTATTTT. Translation: CASSYSPALPAPDTQYF.